These 30 T cell receptor beta chains were sequenced from one sample in a study of Graves' ophthalmopathy and Graves' hyperthyroidism. Amplifying from RNA transcripts, the study obtained TCR beta CDR3 regions. An opening RT-PCR round employed HTBI primers and preceded a second-round multiplex PCR. TCRdb re-called the multiplex PCR reads with MiXCR, one entry per CDR3 protein. The sample includes about 740,000 distinct CDR3 sequences, 40% seen only once; the top ten take 40% to 55%. The sample taken for sequencing was peripheral blood. Source of these receptors: an adult man with Graves' ophthalmopathy.

Only one count was recorded for this clonotype. This is likely a read error, given that the CDR3 carries no conserved phenylalanine or tryptophan at its end. The genes are TRBV10-2 and TRBJ1-6; D remains ambiguous. From germline, CDR1 is WSHSY and CDR2 SAAADI. There are 14 residues in the CDR3. Trimming shortened V by 8 bases and J by 2 bases, and 10 bases separated the two germline ends. CDR3 sequence: CASRGSPYNSPLHY. For the CDR3, the DNA is TGCGCCAGCCGAGGCAGCCCCTATAATTCACCCCTCCACTAT.

The rearrangement uses TRBV29-1 and TRBJ2-7, with 9 bases identical to TRBD2. The CDR3 contains 12 residues. Germline lookup yields CDR1 SQVTM and CDR2 ANQGSEA. Losses at the gene ends were 8 bases for V and 2 bases for J; bases not matched to a gene: 4. DNA of the CDR3: TGCAGCTTGACTAGCGGTACCTACGAGCAGTACTTC. This codes for CSLTSGTYEQYF.

The sample holds one count of this clonotype. This may be a read error: a much more frequent sequence differs by one nucleotide. The chain joins TRBV11-1 to TRBJ2-7, with 10 bases fitting TRBD1. CDR3 size: 13 residues. Germline V CDR1 and CDR2: SGHAT, FQDESV (reference sequence). After removal of 5 bases from V and 12 bases from J, the junction contained 10 bases not matched to a gene. CDR3 bases: TGTGCCAGCAGCCAAGGACAGGGGGAGACCCGGTACTTC. Its protein product is CASSQGQGETRYF.

The chain joins TRBV7-9 to TRBJ1-1, with 12 bases fitting TRBD1. The CDR3 is 13 residues long. Looked up from germline, CDR1 is SEHNR and CDR2 is FQNEAQ (reference sequence). The trim removed 5 bases at V and 10 bases at J, leaving 5 bases unmatched. In DNA form, the CDR3 reads TGTGCCAGCAGCGAGGGACAGGGGGCTCCAGCTTTCTTT. Its protein product is CASSEGQGAPAFF.

This clonotype was counted at least ten times. The chain is built from TRBV29-1 and TRBJ2-5; D is unclear. Germline-derived CDR1 and CDR2 are SQVTM and ANQGSEA. Trimming cost V 0 bases and J 4 bases, with 12 bases left between them. The CDR3 consists of 14 residues. The CDR3: CSVEDLYTGETQYF. The CDR3 DNA reads TGCAGCGTTGAAGATCTTTACACGGGAGAGACCCAGTACTTC.

The chain employs TRBV7-3 and TRBJ2-2, with D perhaps assigned TRBD1 or TRBD2 (5 bases each). CDR3 length: 15 amino acids. Trimming pared 1 base from V and 6 bases from J, leaving 12 bases between. From germline, CDR1 is SGHTA and CDR2 FQGTGA. The DNA of the CDR3 is TGTGCCAGCAGCTTAAGGGGGAGTAGACCCGGGGAGCTGTTTTTT. This codes for CASSLRGSRPGELFF.

This clonotype was seen more than once but under ten times. This chain links TRBV25-1 with TRBJ2-2; D is possibly TRBD1 (6 bases). Germline V gives CDR1 MGHDK, CDR2 SYGVNS. This CDR3 is built from 14 residues. The germline V and J ends were trimmed by 5 bases and 6 bases, with 13 bases remaining between them. The CDR3 bases are TGTGCCAGCAGTTTCCAGGGGACGGCCGGGGAGCTGTTTTTT. Its translation is CASSFQGTAGELFF.

This clonotype came up a few times. The chain uses TRBV19 and TRBJ1-5; TRBD1 matches 7 bases. Trimming at V came to 7 bases and at J to 0 bases, leaving 6 bases not matched to a gene. Germline loops: CDR1 LNHDA, CDR2 SQIVND (reference sequence). The CDR3 covers 15 residues. CDR3 in DNA: TGTGCCAGTATGGCCAGGGGGTATAGCAATCAGCCCCAGCATTTT. Amino acid sequence: CASMARGYSNQPQHF.

The chain joins TRBV25-1 to TRBJ2-2; TRBD2 agrees at 7 bases. After removal of 8 bases from V and 3 bases from J, the junction contained 6 bases not matched to a gene. CDR3 length: 14 amino acids. Germline CDR1 MGHDK, CDR2 SYGVNS. DNA of the CDR3: TGTGCCAGCGGAGCGGGAAGTGACACCGGGGAGCTGTTTTTT. Amino acids: CASGAGSDTGELFF. The variable domain in full, completed from reference TRBV25-1 and TRBJ2-2, reads EADIYQTPRYLVIGTGKKITLECSQTMGHDKMYWYQQDPGMELHLIHYSYGVNSTEKGDLSSESTVSRIRTEHFPLTLESARPSHTSQYLCASGAGSDTGELFFGEGSRLTVL.

In this sample, this clonotype turned up many times. The DNA of the CDR3 is TGCGCCAGCAGTGAGGCTTCCTACGAGCAGTACTTC. Its protein is CASSEASYEQYF. The chain couples TRBV10-2 to TRBJ2-7; the D is unclear. V lost 2 bases to trimming and J lost 1 base, with 3 bases between them. Per germline, CDR1 WSHSY and CDR2 SAAADI. The CDR3 runs to 12 residues.

V is TRBV5-5 and J is TRBJ1-6; 7 bases are shared with TRBD1. This CDR3 contains 17 residues. The germline gives CDR1 SGHKS, CDR2 YYEKEE (reference sequence). Trimming removed 4 bases from V and 4 bases from J; junction bases left unmatched: 11. This CDR3 is CASSKGGADRYNSPLHF. The CDR3 nucleotides are TGTGCCAGCAGCAAGGGGGGTGCGGACAGGTATAATTCACCCCTCCACTTT.

This clonotype has at least ten counts. This sequence joins TRBV7-9 and TRBJ1-6, with D hard to call. The germline V and J ends were trimmed by 6 bases and 9 bases, with 12 bases remaining between them. In germline, CDR1 is SEHNR, CDR2 FQNEAQ (reference sequence). The CDR3 loop spans 13 amino acids. The CDR3 reads CASSPGRGSPLHF. The CDR3 DNA reads TGTGCCAGCAGTCCGGGGAGAGGTTCACCCCTCCACTTT.

This clonotype was seen a handful of times. V gene TRBV7-9 combines with J gene TRBJ2-7, with 12 bases aligning to TRBD2. The CDR3 is 14 amino acids. Germline lookup yields CDR1 SEHNR and CDR2 FQNEAQ (reference sequence). V trimming: 6 bases; J trimming: 2 bases; junction bases outside the gene matches: 2. The CDR3 reads CASRASGGAYEQYF. CDR3 sequence (DNA): TGTGCCAGCAGGGCTAGCGGGGGGGCCTACGAGCAGTACTTC. The full variable domain, in which reference TRBV7-9 and TRBJ2-7 provide the parts outside the CDR3, is DTGVSQNPRHKITKRGQNVTFRCDPISEHNRLYWYRQTLGQGPEFLTYFQNEAQLEKSRLLSDRFSAERPKGSFSTLEIQRTEQGDSAMYLCASRASGGAYEQYFGPGTRLTVT.

This clonotype was seen only once. This may be a read error, as it is one base from a much larger clone. This chain links TRBV29-1 with TRBJ1-6; the match to TRBD1 covers 10 bases. Germline assignment: CDR1 SQVTM and CDR2 ANQGSEA. The ends lost 4 bases at V and 7 bases at J; junction bases unmatched: 7. This CDR3 region has 15 residues. As DNA, the CDR3 is TGCAGCGTTGTCACGGGACAGGGGATGAATTCACCCCTCCACTTT. Amino acids: CSVVTGQGMNSPLHF.

This chain connects TRBV7-2 to TRBJ1-2; D gene ambiguous. V lost 1 base and J 8 bases, leaving 17 bases between the germline ends. This CDR3 region has 15 residues. CDR1 is SGHTA, CDR2 FQGNSA, per germline. This CDR3 is CASSLDVERRSGYTF. The CDR3 region has the DNA TGTGCCAGCAGCTTAGATGTAGAGAGGAGGAGCGGCTACACCTTC.

This clonotype was counted between two and nine times. The chain is built from TRBV5-1 and TRBJ2-7; a weak D match, TRBD1 (6 bases). V was shortened by 1 base and J by 1 base, with 12 bases between the two germline ends. There are 15 residues in the CDR3. The germline CDR1 and CDR2 sequences are SGHRS and YFSETQ. CDR3 coding DNA: TGCGCCAGCAGCTTGACCGGACAGCCTTCCTACGAGCAGTACTTC. Its translation is CASSLTGQPSYEQYF.

This clonotype was seen at least ten times. The chain uses TRBV20-1 and TRBJ2-5; D may be TRBD1 (5 bases). V was pared by 5 bases and J by 5 bases, with 18 bases between. Germline V gene sequence: CDR1 DFQATT, CDR2 SNEGSKA (reference sequence). The CDR3 runs 14 residues. CDR3 DNA: TGCAGTGCTTGCCAGGGCGGTCCTGCGGAGACCCAGTACTTC. Translation: CSACQGGPAETQYF.

This clonotype occurred a few times. The chain is built from TRBV5-5 and TRBJ1-1, with D perhaps matching TRBD1 (5 bases). Trimming cost V 4 bases and J 5 bases, with 12 bases left between them. The germline V gene encodes CDR1 SGHKS and CDR2 YYEKEE (reference sequence). There are 13 residues in the CDR3. The CDR3 sequence: CASSQAGWTEAFF. In DNA form, the CDR3 reads TGTGCCAGCAGCCAGGCAGGGTGGACTGAAGCTTTCTTT.

As to this clonotype: Being one base from a much bigger clone, this may be a read error. The rearrangement links TRBV10-3 to TRBJ2-5; tentatively, D is TRBD1 or TRBD2 (6 bases each). Per the germline V gene, CDR1 is ENHRY and CDR2 is SYGVKD. The CDR3 spans 13 residues. In DNA, the CDR3 is TGTGCCATCAGTGATGGGGGGCGAGAGCCCCAGTACTTC. As protein: CAISDGGREPQYF.

This clonotype appeared many times. The chain joins TRBV29-1 to TRBJ2-7; 8 bases map to TRBD1. Losses at the gene ends were 3 bases for V and 5 bases for J; bases not matched to a gene: 18. The CDR3 is 17 residues long. Germline V gene lookup returns CDR1 SQVTM and CDR2 ANQGSEA. The CDR3 nucleotides read TGCAGCGTTGATTCGGGGTATAAACAGGGGGAAGTCAACGAGCAGTACTTC. Translated, it gives CSVDSGYKQGEVNEQYF.

Details on this clonotype: A much larger clone sits a single nucleotide away, making a read error possible. This chain uses TRBV7-3 with TRBJ2-2; D may be TRBD2 (7 bases). Germline loops: CDR1 SGHTA, CDR2 FQGTGA. The CDR3 consists of 15 residues. The CDR3 coding sequence is TGCGCCAGCAGTGAGTCGGGGGGCTACACCGGGGAGCTGTTTTTT. Translated: CASSESGGYTGELFF.

For the CDR3, the DNA is TGTGCCAGCAGCCGACGAACAGGGGTGGACACTGAAGCTTTCTTT. It yields the protein CASSRRTGVDTEAFF. This sequence joins TRBV9 and TRBJ1-1; the match to TRBD1 covers 7 bases. Trimming at V came to 4 bases and at J to 3 bases, leaving 9 bases not matched to a gene. The V gene's germline CDR1 is SGDLS and CDR2 YYNGEE. The CDR3 has 15 amino acids.

This clonotype was seen only a few times. One end of the junction varies from germline; a read error may be responsible. The chain uses TRBV6-1 and TRBJ1-3, with TRBD1 matching 8 bases. CDR3 length: 17 amino acids. CDR1 and CDR2 (germline): MNHNS, SASEGT. The CDR3 reads CASSEGTGVISGNTIYF. The CDR3, as DNA: TGTGCCAGCAGCGAAGGGACAGGCGTTATCTCTGGAAACACCATATATTTT.

This clonotype occurred many times. The chain carries TRBV7-3 and TRBJ2-5, with a weak D call TRBD1 (5 bases). Trimming cost V 2 bases and J 9 bases, with 19 bases left between them. The CDR3 has 15 residues. Looked up from germline, CDR1 is SGHTA and CDR2 is FQGTGA. In DNA form, the CDR3 reads TGTGCCAGCAGCTTAGGGGATCGACAGTCCTGGGCCCAGTACTTC. Protein product: CASSLGDRQSWAQYF. Drawing the rest from reference TRBV7-3 and TRBJ2-5, the complete variable domain is GAGVSQTPSNKVTEKGKYVELRCDPISGHTALYWYRQSLGQGPEFLIYFQGTGAADDSGLPNDRFFAVRPEGSVSTLKIQRTERGDSAVYLCASSLGDRQSWAQYFGPGTRLLVL.

The rearrangement joins TRBV10-3 to TRBJ2-7, with D possibly matching TRBD1 (5 bases). Germline values: CDR1 ENHRY, CDR2 SYGVKD. This CDR3 contains 10 residues. Trimming removed 10 bases at V and 3 bases at J, with 7 bases between. The CDR3 nucleotides are TGTGCCAGGGGCTTCTACGAGCAGTACTTC. Translated: CARGFYEQYF.

This clonotype was counted between two and nine times. V gene TRBV20-1 combines with J gene TRBJ1-1; D might be TRBD1 (6 bases). Deletions cut 0 bases from V and 3 bases from J, with 11 bases between. This CDR3 contains 14 residues. Germline lookup yields CDR1 DFQATT and CDR2 SNEGSKA (reference sequence). The CDR3 region is CSARDRGVDTEAFF. Written as DNA, the CDR3 is TGCAGTGCTAGAGATAGGGGGGTGGACACTGAAGCTTTCTTT.

This clonotype was observed a few times. The rearrangement joins TRBV7-9 to TRBJ2-5; D is uncertain. With 1 base removed from V and 7 bases from J, the gap between germline ends came to 10 bases. Germline CDR1 is SEHNR and CDR2 is FQNEAQ (reference sequence). The CDR3 runs to 13 residues. The CDR3 DNA follows: TGTGCCAGCAGCTTAGGCCAGAAGGGGACCCAGTACTTC. It translates to CASSLGQKGTQYF.

This chain joins TRBV11-2 and TRBJ2-7; 8 bases are a match to TRBD1. CDR1 and CDR2 from the germline V gene are SGHAT and FQNNGV. This CDR3 is built from 18 residues. J gave up 1 base and V 3 bases, and 14 bases lay outside the gene matches. This CDR3 is CASSFLSYTGQESYEQYF. DNA of the CDR3: TGTGCCAGCAGCTTCCTCTCCTATACGGGACAGGAATCCTACGAGCAGTACTTC.

The chain uses TRBV7-2 and TRBJ1-4, with D possibly TRBD1 on 5 matching bases. The CDR3 contains 18 residues. Germline V gene data show CDR1 as SGHTA and CDR2 as FQGNSA. V lost 6 bases, J lost 7 bases, and 27 bases lay in between. CDR3 loop: CASSRLSPAGRLGEKLFF. The CDR3, as DNA: TGTGCCAGCAGTCGTCTAAGCCCCGCAGGGCGGTTGGGTGAAAAACTGTTTTTT. The variable domain in full, with the rest retrieved from reference TRBV7-2 and TRBJ1-4, is GAGVSQSPSNKVTEKGKDVELRCDPISGHTALYWYRQSLGQGLEFLIYFQGNSAPDKSGLPSDRFSAERTGGSVSTLTIQRTQQEDSAVYLCASSRLSPAGRLGEKLFFGSGTQLSVL.

In this sample, this clonotype turned up a few times. The CDR3 loop is CASSWRGAYLYEQYF. CDR3 nucleotides: TGTGCCAGCAGTTGGCGGGGGGCGTACTTGTACGAGCAGTACTTC. The chain combines TRBV6-2 or TRBV6-3 with TRBJ2-7; 8 bases fit TRBD2. The CDR3 is 15 residues long. Germline V CDR1 and CDR2: MNHEY, SVGEGT. The V and J ends lost 4 bases and 4 bases, in that order; junction bases with no gene match: 9.